This T cell receptor (beta chain) is from a study of blood T cell repertoires in COVID-19. Whole-study context: Sites in the United States, Italy and Spain provided acute and convalescent COVID-19 samples. T cells, B-cell-depleted T cells, or PBMCs supplied cDNA or gDNA.

A Seattle source enrolled patients during active infection and followed them longitudinally. Germline V gene sequence: CDR1 GTSNPN, CDR2 SVGIG (reference sequence). V gave up 4 bases and J gave up 8 bases, with 10 bases separating them. The CDR3 loop spans 11 amino acids. Original processing notes: Reference gene primer amplification gave estimated nucleated cell counts. Produced via immunoSEQ multiplex PCR; TCRdb's table is partial and in-frame only. V, J and clone size derive from that table, while D and trimming were established from the DNA sequence. This table has 310,000 or so clones, roughly 90% appearing once.

The origin of this receptor is a woman in her twenties or thirties with COVID-19, enrolled during active disease. The rearrangement uses TRBV30 and TRBJ2-3; D is possibly TRBD2 (5 bases). The sequenced sample consisted of peripheral blood. The CDR3 DNA sequence: TGTGCCTGGATACGCGGAGGTACGCAGTATTTT. Its translation is CAWIRGGTQYF. Filled out from reference TRBV30 and TRBJ2-3, the complete variable domain reads SQTIHQWPATLVQPVGSPLSLECTVEGTSNPNLYWYRQAAGRGLQLLFYSVGIGQISSEVPQNLSASRPQDRQFILSSKKLLLSDSGFYLCAWIRGGTQYFGPGTRLTVL.